This entry lists 8 T cell receptor beta chains sequenced from one sample in a study of blood T cell repertoires in COVID-19. The table came from immunoSEQ multiplex PCR; TCRdb's copy has only in-frame clones and leaves some out. The table records 370,000 or so clones, more than 75% of them present only once. The sequencing sample was made of peripheral blood. The receptors derive from a human donor with acute or convalescent COVID-19. The donor label of this sample is uncertain.

V usage is TRBV9 and J usage is TRBJ2-7; D perhaps matches TRBD1 (6 bases). The CDR3 loop spans 14 amino acids. Germline-derived CDR1 and CDR2 are SGDLS and YYNGEE. V lost 3 bases, J lost 0 bases, and 10 bases lay in between. CDR3 nucleotide sequence: TGTGCCAGCAGCGGGGGACAAACCTCCTACGAGCAGTACTTC. Residues: CASSGGQTSYEQYF.

The rearrangement uses TRBV15 and TRBJ1-5; no definite D call. Per germline, CDR1 LNHNV and CDR2 YYDKDF (reference sequence). Trimming removed 0 bases at V and 5 bases at J, with 14 bases between. This CDR3 region has 16 residues. The CDR3 sequence: CATSRDPGSSYQPQHF. As DNA, the CDR3 is TGTGCCACCAGCAGAGATCCGGGATCTAGTTATCAGCCCCAGCATTTT.

The genes are TRBV28 and TRBJ1-6; 9 bases fit TRBD1. The CDR3 has 18 amino acids. Germline V gene sequence: CDR1 MDHEN, CDR2 SYDVKM. With 4 bases clipped from V and 10 bases from J, the junction kept 17 bases outside the gene matches. The CDR3 nucleotides read TGTGCCAGCAGTTCGCTTCGGGGGACAGGGTCTTATGGATCACCCCTCCACTTT. Its translation is CASSSLRGTGSYGSPLHF.

The chain couples TRBV7-9 to TRBJ1-1, with a weak D call TRBD1 (6 bases). The germline V gene encodes CDR1 SEHNR and CDR2 FQNEAQ (reference sequence). This CDR3 is 15 amino acids long. The V end lost 8 bases, the J end lost 5 bases, and 21 bases lay between the germline ends. The CDR3 protein is CASQTYRDRGTEAFF. CDR3 DNA: TGTGCCAGCCAAACATACAGGGATAGGGGAACTGAAGCTTTCTTT.

This rearrangement joins TRBV2 to TRBJ2-1, with 7 bases identical to TRBD2. Per the germline V gene, CDR1 is SNHLY and CDR2 is FYNNEI. V shed 4 bases and J 8 bases; nucleotides not matched to a gene: 11. This CDR3 spans 15 amino acids. The CDR3 region is CASSASGTRSDEQFF. The DNA for the CDR3 is TGTGCCAGCAGTGCAAGCGGGACCCGGTCGGATGAGCAGTTCTTC.

J is TRBJ2-5 and V is TRBV30, with TRBD2 identical over 14 bases. V shed 5 bases, J shed 5 bases, and the junction held 4 bases outside the gene matches. The germline gives CDR1 GTSNPN, CDR2 SVGIG (reference sequence). The CDR3 contains 14 residues. The CDR3 DNA reads TGTGCCTGGGGGACTAGCGGGGGTTCCGAGACCCAGTACTTC. This translates into CAWGTSGGSETQYF.

The genes are TRBV18 and TRBJ1-1; D unresolved. V lost 4 bases, J lost 3 bases, and 15 bases lay in between. This CDR3 comprises 15 residues. Germline V lookup: CDR1 KGHSH, CDR2 LQKENI. Here the CDR3 DNA reads TGTGCCAGCTCACTCATAACGGGCGGGGACACTGAAGCTTTCTTT. Translated: CASSLITGGDTEAFF.

The chain joins TRBV11-2 to TRBJ1-1, with TRBD1 identical over 10 bases. With 2 bases clipped from V and 7 bases from J, the junction kept 7 bases outside the gene matches. The germline gives CDR1 SGHAT, CDR2 FQNNGV. This CDR3 is 15 amino acids long. CDR3 amino acids: CASSLSGGQGIEAFF. Here the CDR3 DNA reads TGTGCCAGCAGCTTAAGCGGGGGACAGGGGATTGAAGCTTTCTTT.